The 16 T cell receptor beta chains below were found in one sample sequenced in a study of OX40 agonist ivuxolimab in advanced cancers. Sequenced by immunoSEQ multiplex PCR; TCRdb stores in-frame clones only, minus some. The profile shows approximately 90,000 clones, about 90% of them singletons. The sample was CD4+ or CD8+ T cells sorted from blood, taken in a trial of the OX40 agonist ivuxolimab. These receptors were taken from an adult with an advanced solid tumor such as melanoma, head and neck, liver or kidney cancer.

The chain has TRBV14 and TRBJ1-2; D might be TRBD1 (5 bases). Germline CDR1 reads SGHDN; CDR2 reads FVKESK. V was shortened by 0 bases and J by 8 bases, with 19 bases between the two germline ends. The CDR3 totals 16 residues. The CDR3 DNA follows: TGTGCCAGCAGCCAAGATCTCCGACAGCCAGGAAAGGGCTACACCTTC. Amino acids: CASSQDLRQPGKGYTF.

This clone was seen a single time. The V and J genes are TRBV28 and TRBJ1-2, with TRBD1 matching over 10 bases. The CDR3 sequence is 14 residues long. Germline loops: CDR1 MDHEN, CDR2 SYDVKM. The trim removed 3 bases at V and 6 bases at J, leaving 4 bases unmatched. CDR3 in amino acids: CASSFSGTGDGYTF. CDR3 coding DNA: TGTGCCAGCAGTTTTTCCGGGACAGGGGATGGCTACACCTTC.

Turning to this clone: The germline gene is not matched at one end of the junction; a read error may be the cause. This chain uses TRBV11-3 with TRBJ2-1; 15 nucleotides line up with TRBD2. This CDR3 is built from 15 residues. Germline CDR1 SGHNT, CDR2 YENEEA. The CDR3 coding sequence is TGTGCCAGCAGCCACGGACTAGCGGGAGGGAATGGGCAGTTCTTC. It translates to CASSHGLAGGNGQFF.

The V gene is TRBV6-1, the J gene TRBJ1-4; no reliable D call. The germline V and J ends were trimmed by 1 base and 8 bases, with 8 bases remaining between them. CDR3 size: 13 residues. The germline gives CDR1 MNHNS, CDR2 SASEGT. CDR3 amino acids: CASSEVGNEKLFF. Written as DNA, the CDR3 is TGTGCCAGCAGTGAAGTAGGAAACGAAAAACTGTTTTTT.

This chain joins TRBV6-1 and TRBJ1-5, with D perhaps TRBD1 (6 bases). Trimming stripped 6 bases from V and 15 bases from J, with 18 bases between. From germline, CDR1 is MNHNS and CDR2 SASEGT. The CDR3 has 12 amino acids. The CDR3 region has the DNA TGTGCCAGCAGCATATACCGGGACAAGGGGCATTTT. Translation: CASSIYRDKGHF.

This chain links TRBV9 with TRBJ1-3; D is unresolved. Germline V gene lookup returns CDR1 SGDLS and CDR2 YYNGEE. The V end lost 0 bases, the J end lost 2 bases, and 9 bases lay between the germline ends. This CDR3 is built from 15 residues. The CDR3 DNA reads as TGTGCCAGCAGCGTAGGCACCGCGGCTGGAAACACCATATATTTT. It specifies CASSVGTAAGNTIYF.

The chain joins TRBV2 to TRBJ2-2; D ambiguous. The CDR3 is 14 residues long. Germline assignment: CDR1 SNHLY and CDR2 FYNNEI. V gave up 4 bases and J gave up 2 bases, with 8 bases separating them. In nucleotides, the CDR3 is TGTGCCAGCAGTGTTGGGGTAAACACCGGGGAGCTGTTTTTT. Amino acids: CASSVGVNTGELFF.

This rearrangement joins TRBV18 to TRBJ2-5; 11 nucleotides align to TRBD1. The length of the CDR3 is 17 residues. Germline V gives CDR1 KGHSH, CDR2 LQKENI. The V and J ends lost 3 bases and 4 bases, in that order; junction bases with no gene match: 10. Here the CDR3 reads CASSPPPGTGGGETQYF. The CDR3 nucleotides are TGTGCCAGCTCACCTCCCCCCGGGACAGGGGGAGGAGAGACCCAGTACTTC.

Here the CDR3 reads CASSRGQAYNSPLHF. CDR3 coding DNA: TGTGCCAGCAGCCGGGGACAGGCCTATAATTCACCCCTCCACTTT. V gene TRBV6-6 combines with J gene TRBJ1-6; 8 bases align to TRBD1. V was pared by 6 bases and J by 2 bases, with 3 bases of the junction left unmatched. Germline assignment: CDR1 MNHNY and CDR2 SVGAGI (reference sequence). CDR3 length: 15 amino acids.

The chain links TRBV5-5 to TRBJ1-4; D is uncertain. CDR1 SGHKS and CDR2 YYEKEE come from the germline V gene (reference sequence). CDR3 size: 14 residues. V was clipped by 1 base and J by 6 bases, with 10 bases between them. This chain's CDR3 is CASSLLGGDEKLFF. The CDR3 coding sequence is TGTGCCAGCAGCTTGTTGGGCGGGGATGAAAAACTGTTTTTT.

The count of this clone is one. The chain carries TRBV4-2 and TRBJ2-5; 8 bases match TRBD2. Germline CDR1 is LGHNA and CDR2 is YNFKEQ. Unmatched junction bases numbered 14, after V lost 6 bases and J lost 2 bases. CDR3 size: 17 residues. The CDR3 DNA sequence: TGTGCCAGCAGATACGATAAGCGGGAGTCTAGACAAGAGACCCAGTACTTC. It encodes CASRYDKRESRQETQYF.

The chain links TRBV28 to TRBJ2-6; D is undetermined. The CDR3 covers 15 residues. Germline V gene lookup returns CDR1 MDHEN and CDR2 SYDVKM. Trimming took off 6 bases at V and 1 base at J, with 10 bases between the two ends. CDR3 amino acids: CASSPSLSGANVLTF. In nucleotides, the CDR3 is TGTGCCAGCAGCCCAAGCCTTTCTGGGGCCAACGTCCTGACTTTC.

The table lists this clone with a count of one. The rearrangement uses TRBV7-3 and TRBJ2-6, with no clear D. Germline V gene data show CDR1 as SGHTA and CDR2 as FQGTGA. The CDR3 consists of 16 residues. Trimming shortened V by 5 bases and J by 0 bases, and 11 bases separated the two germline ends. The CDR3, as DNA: TGTGCCAGCAGCCCGCGAGAATTCTCTGGGGCCAACGTCCTGACTTTC. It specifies CASSPREFSGANVLTF.

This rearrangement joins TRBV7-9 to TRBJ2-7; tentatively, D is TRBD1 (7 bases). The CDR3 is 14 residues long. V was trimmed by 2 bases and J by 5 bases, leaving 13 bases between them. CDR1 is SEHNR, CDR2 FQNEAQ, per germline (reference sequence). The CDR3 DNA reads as TGTGCCAGCAGCTTAATGCAGGGGGGCCACGAGCAGTACTTC. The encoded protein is CASSLMQGGHEQYF.

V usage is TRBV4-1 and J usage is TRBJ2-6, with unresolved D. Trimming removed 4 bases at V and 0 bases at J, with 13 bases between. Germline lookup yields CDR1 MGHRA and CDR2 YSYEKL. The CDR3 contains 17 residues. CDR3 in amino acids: CASSRQSSRSGANVLTF. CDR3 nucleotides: TGCGCCAGCAGCCGACAAAGTTCCCGCTCTGGGGCCAACGTCCTGACTTTC.

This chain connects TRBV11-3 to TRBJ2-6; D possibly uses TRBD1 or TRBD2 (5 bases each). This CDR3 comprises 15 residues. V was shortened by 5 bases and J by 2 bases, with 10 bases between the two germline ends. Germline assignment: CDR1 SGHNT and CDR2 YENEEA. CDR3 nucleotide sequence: TGTGCCAGCAGCCCAGGGAGACCTGGGGCCAACGTCCTGACTTTC. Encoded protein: CASSPGRPGANVLTF.